This TCR beta chain comes out of a study of blood T cell repertoires in COVID-19. In the study overall: COVID-19 samples from acute and convalescent phases originated in the United States, Italy and Spain. PBMCs, B-cell-depleted T cells, or T cells provided the cDNA or gDNA that made up the material.

Authors' analysis steps: Amplifying reference gene primers gave estimates of nucleated cell counts. Here immunoSEQ multiplex PCR was the method, and the copy in TCRdb shows in-frame clones only, minus some. The V and J calls and clone size are taken from that table; D and trimming were inferred from the DNA. Among 150,000 to 180,000 clones, 84% were seen once, and the ten largest hold just over 9.5%. The J segment lost 7 bases and the V segment lost 5 bases, leaving 4 bases of the junction unmatched. The CDR3 loop spans 14 amino acids. The germline V gene encodes CDR1 LNHDA and CDR2 SQIVND (reference sequence).

The origin of this receptor is a woman aged 50 to 60 with acute or convalescent COVID-19. The sequencing input was peripheral blood. The gene calls are TRBV19 and TRBJ1-6; 8 bases are a match to TRBD1. CDR3 nucleotides: TGTGCCAGTAGTGCAGGGGGCGGAAATTCACCCCTCCACTTT. It encodes CASSAGGGNSPLHF.